This record covers a single TCR beta chain. This sample is part of a study of shared clonotypes between healthy human individuals. Study context: Donors had three CD4 naive, three CD4 memory, two CD8 naive and one CD8 memory plate apiece.

From germline, CDR1 is LGHNA and CDR2 YSLEER. CDR3 length equals 20 residues. V was clipped by 1 base and J by 0 bases; unmatched bases: 14. The donor population consisted of healthy HIV-negative adults with no recent acute infections or vaccinations. The donor cohort consisted entirely of Caucasian adults residing in Nashville, Tennessee. Sorted-subset replicate PCR reactions contained around 220 ng DNA, corresponding to about 30,000 T cell genomes. Sequencing was performed with immunoSEQ multiplex PCR; in TCRdb, only in-frame clones are kept and a portion is missing. The table lists roughly 2.5 million clones, around 94% of them singletons.

The sequencing sample was made of naive CD4+ T cells sorted from blood. The subset: CD45RA+ positively selected. The clonotype was recovered from a man between 18 and 29 years old in good health. V is TRBV4-3 and J is TRBJ2-3; 9 nucleotides line up with TRBD2. This CDR3 reads CASSQGPPGTSIRSTDTQYF. CDR3 nucleotide sequence: TGCGCCAGCAGCCAAGGCCCCCCGGGGACTAGCATAAGAAGCACAGATACGCAGTATTTT.